There are a few counts of the clone carrying this T cell receptor (beta chain). Trimming removed 2 bases from V and 4 bases from J; junction bases left unmatched: 3. The germline gives CDR1 MNHNY, CDR2 SVGAGI (reference sequence). This CDR3 region has 16 residues. These data originate in a study of T cells in Graves' hyperthyroidism and ophthalmopathy. The overall study: Before any treatment, at initial diagnosis, peripheral blood was collected.

RNA transcripts gave rise to amplified TCR beta CDR3 regions. RT-PCR in the first round (using the HTBI primer set) targeted the TCR CDR3. In TCRdb, the multiplex PCR reads were re-called with MiXCR into one record per CDR3 protein. The sample contains around 520,000 distinct CDR3 sequences, 13% to 15% of which appear only once. Together with thyroid ultrasound, orbital computed tomography, serum thyroxine and TRAb, clinical symptoms were used for diagnoses. Using over 8.5 ml of fresh peripheral blood, PBMCs were prepared. The source material was blood. The chain joins TRBV6-6 to TRBJ2-3, with TRBD2 identical over 13 bases. This clonotype originated in a woman between 18 and 30 years old with Graves' hyperthyroidism. The CDR3 nucleotides are TGTGCCAGCAGTTACCGGACTAGCGGGAGCCCAGATACGCAGTATTTT. Its translation is CASSYRTSGSPDTQYF.